A single T cell receptor (beta chain) is shown here with its context. Its matching antigen is unknown. Amplification by 5'RACE using constant-segment primers produced TCR alpha and TCR beta cDNA libraries that carried sample barcodes and UMIs. TCRdb re-called the 5' RACE reads with MiXCR, one entry per CDR3 protein. There are around 250,000 distinct CDR3 sequences in the sample; 16% occur only once, and 20% to 25% lies in the top ten. These data are taken from a study of T-cell memory formation after mild COVID-19. Overall study results and limits: From day 15 to 85, contracting clones were balanced between CD4 and CD8, whereas later expanders leaned toward CD4+. For contracting clones, CD4+ ones sat mainly in CM and EM, CD8+ in EMRA.

Germline CDR1 is LGHDT and CDR2 is YNNKEL (reference sequence). CDR3 length: 15 residues. Trimming took 7 bases from V and 5 from J; bases not matched to a gene: 8. The clonotype originates from a man between 18 and 35 years old who had mild COVID-19 (a few samples of this study predate the infection). Cell type and time point are not known. What was sequenced was PBMCs or a T cell subset sorted from them (not recorded which). The chain carries TRBV3-1 and TRBJ2-3, with TRBD1 matching over 11 bases. The CDR3 here is CASTLGQGDQDTQYF. The CDR3 coding sequence is TGTGCCAGCACCCTGGGACAGGGGGATCAAGATACGCAGTATTTT.